The following is a T cell receptor (beta chain) sequence with its context. The antigen remains undetermined. Sequencing of TCR beta was performed on blood CD8+ and CD4+ T cells. Patients having Susac syndrome satisfied recently defined diagnostic criteria for definite or probable disease. This sample stems from a study of CD8 T cells in Susac syndrome. General study results and limits: None of the CD4+ T cell repertoires in Susac syndrome showed clonal expansion.

Trimming removed 4 bases from V and 3 bases from J, with 13 bases in between. The germline V gene encodes CDR1 SGHRS and CDR2 YFSETQ. The CDR3 runs 14 residues. The RNA, roughly 0.45 to 1 ug, was put through reverse transcription using random hexamers. Amplification of TCR beta CDR3 by immunoSEQ multiplex PCR spanned 54 Vbeta and 13 Jbeta. Using its own MiXCR run on the immunoSEQ multiplex PCR reads, TCRdb lists one record per CDR3 protein. Of around 170,000 distinct CDR3 sequences listed, 90% to 96% are singletons. The clonotype comes from a human donor with Susac syndrome. The specimen was CD4+ T cells from PBMCs. This chain joins TRBV5-1 and TRBJ2-5; D perhaps matches TRBD2 (6 bases). CDR3 nucleotides: TGCGCCAGCAGCCAGGGACTCTCGGAAGAGACCCAGTACTTC. Translated, it gives CASSQGLSEETQYF.